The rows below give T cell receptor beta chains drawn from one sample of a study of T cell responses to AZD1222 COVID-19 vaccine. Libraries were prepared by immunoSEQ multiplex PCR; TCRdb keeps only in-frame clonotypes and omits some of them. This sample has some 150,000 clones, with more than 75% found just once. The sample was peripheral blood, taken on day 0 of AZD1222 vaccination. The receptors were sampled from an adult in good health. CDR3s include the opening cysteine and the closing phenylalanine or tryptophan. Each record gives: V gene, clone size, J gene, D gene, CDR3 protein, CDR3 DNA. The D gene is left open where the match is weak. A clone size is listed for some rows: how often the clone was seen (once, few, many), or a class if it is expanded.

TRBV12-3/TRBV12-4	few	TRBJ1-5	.	CASSLVVDQPQHF	TGTGCCAGCAGTTTAGTTGTCGATCAGCCCCAGCATTTT
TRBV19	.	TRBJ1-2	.	CASSYRAFYGYTF	TGTGCCAGTAGCTACAGGGCTTTCTATGGCTACACCTTC
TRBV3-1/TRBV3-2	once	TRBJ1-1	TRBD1	CASSYWDSPNEAFF	TGTGCCAGCAGCTACTGGGACAGTCCCAATGAAGCTTTCTTT
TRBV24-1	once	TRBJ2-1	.	CATSDLLGGGNEQFF	TGTGCCACCAGTGATTTGTTGGGTGGTGGGAATGAGCAGTTCTTC
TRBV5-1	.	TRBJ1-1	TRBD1	CASSLRTGDTEAFF	TGCGCCAGCAGCTTGCGAACAGGGGACACTGAAGCTTTCTTT
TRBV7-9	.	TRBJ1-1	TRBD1	CASSLAGGGGTEAFF	TGTGCCAGCAGCTTAGCAGGGGGCGGTGGGACTGAAGCTTTCTTT
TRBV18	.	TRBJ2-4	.	CASSPRQEIAKNIQYF	TGTGCCAGCTCACCCCGGCAGGAGATTGCCAAAAACATTCAGTACTTC
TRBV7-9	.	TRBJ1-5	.	CASSSRENQPQHF	TGTGCCAGCAGCTCACGGGAGAATCAGCCCCAGCATTTT
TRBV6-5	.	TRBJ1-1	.	CATSNKPRHLSFF	TGTGCCACCTCTAATAAGCCCCGCCACTTGTCTTTCTTT
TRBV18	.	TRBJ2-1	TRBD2	CASSPLAGMYNEQFF	TGTGCCAGCTCACCACTAGCGGGAATGTACAATGAGCAGTTCTTC
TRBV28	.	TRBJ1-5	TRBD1	CASSLSGRGFNQPQHF	TGTGCCAGCAGTTTATCTGGCAGGGGGTTCAATCAGCCCCAGCATTTT
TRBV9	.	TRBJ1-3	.	CASSVGGGGKGNTIYF	TGTGCCAGCAGCGTAGGTGGAGGGGGGAAAGGAAACACCATATATTTT
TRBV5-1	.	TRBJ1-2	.	CASSPHGAPTNYGYTF	TGCGCCAGCAGCCCACATGGGGCACCAACTAACTATGGCTACACCTTC
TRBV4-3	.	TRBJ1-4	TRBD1	CASSQAVRGQGNEKLFF	TGCGCCAGCAGCCAAGCGGTCCGGGGACAGGGAAATGAAAAACTGTTTTTT
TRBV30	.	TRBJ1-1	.	CAWTQTGYTEAFF	TGTGCCTGGACCCAGACAGGCTACACTGAAGCTTTCTTT
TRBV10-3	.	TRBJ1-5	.	CAISERAYSNQPQHF	TGTGCCATCAGTGAAAGAGCCTATAGCAATCAGCCCCAGCATTTT
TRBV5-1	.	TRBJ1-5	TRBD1	CASSLDGTGGNQPQHF	TGCGCCAGCAGCTTGGACGGGACAGGGGGCAATCAGCCCCAGCATTTT
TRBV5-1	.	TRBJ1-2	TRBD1	CASSGAGQGGYGYTF	TGCGCCAGCAGCGGGGCGGGACAGGGCGGCTATGGCTACACCTTC
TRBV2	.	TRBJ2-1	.	CASSVSAETYNEQFF	TGTGCCAGCAGTGTAAGCGCGGAGACCTACAATGAGCAGTTCTTC
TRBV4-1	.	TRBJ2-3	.	CASSQGGAESTDTQYF	TGCGCCAGCAGCCAAGGGGGAGCCGAAAGCACAGATACGCAGTATTTT
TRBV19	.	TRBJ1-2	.	CASSIQGNDPGYTF	TGTGCCAGTAGTATACAAGGCAATGATCCTGGCTACACCTTC
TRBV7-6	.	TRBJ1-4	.	CASSSRDGFEKLFF	TGTGCCAGCAGCTCCCGGGACGGATTTGAAAAACTGTTTTTT
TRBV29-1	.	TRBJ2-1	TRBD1	CSVGDRGYNEQFF	TGCAGCGTTGGGGACAGGGGCTACAATGAGCAGTTCTTC
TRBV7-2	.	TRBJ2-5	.	CASSLGRGQKQETQYF	TGTGCCAGCAGCTTAGGGCGGGGGCAAAAACAAGAGACCCAGTACTTC
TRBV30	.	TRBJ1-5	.	CAWSVLDRENQPQHF	TGTGCCTGGAGTGTACTCGATCGGGAGAATCAGCCCCAGCATTTT
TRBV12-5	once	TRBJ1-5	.	CASGLTGSNQPQHF	TGTGCTAGTGGTCTCACAGGGAGCAATCAGCCCCAGCATTTT
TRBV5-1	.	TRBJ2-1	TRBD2	CASSSRDYRRDEQFF	TGCGCCAGCAGCTCCCGGGACTACAGGAGGGATGAGCAGTTCTTC
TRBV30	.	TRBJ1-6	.	CAWSDNRGSPLHF	TGTGCCTGGAGCGATAATCGGGGTTCACCCCTCCACTTT
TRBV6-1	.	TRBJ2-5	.	CASSEALGSIQETQYF	TGTGCCAGCAGTGAAGCGCTTGGATCTATTCAAGAGACCCAGTACTTC
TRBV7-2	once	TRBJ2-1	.	CASSFTFGSSYNEQFF	TGTGCCAGCAGCTTCACCTTCGGGTCCTCGTACAATGAGCAGTTCTTC
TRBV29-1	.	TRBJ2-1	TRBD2	CSVQGLAGGRYNEQFF	TGCAGCGTTCAAGGACTAGCGGGAGGAAGATACAATGAGCAGTTCTTC
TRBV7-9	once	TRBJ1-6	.	CASSPPESSYNSPLHF	TGTGCCAGCAGCCCCCCGGAGAGCTCCTATAATTCACCCCTCCACTTT
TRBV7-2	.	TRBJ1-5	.	CASSLRGATSQPQHF	TGTGCCAGCAGCTTACGAGGGGCGACGAGTCAGCCCCAGCATTTT
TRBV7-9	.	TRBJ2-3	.	CASRQQFSTDTQYF	TGTGCCAGCAGACAGCAATTTAGCACAGATACGCAGTATTTT
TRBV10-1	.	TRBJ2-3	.	CASSDLVIGNGSTDTQYF	TGCGCCAGCAGTGACCTTGTGATAGGGAACGGGAGCACAGATACGCAGTATTTT
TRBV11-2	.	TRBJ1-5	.	CASSLAGGGQPQHF	TGTGCCAGCAGCTTAGCTGGGGGGGGTCAGCCCCAGCATTTT
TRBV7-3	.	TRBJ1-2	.	CASSLRPSGYGYTF	TGTGCCAGCAGCTTACGGCCGTCGGGCTATGGCTACACCTTC